This passage covers 21 T cell receptor beta chains from one sample sequenced in a study of OX40 agonist ivuxolimab in advanced cancers. Assay used: immunoSEQ multiplex PCR; TCRdb lists only in-frame clones, some missing. The top ten hold 2% to 2.5% of the sample, which has 80,000 or so clones, 75% to 90% seen once. The specimen was CD4+ or CD8+ T cells sorted from blood, collected in a trial of the OX40 agonist ivuxolimab. Receptors were obtained from an adult with an advanced solid tumor such as melanoma, head and neck, liver or kidney cancer.

This chain links TRBV28 with TRBJ1-2, with 8 bases lining up with TRBD1. Germline loops: CDR1 MDHEN, CDR2 SYDVKM. With 3 bases clipped from V and 2 bases from J, the junction kept 5 bases outside the gene matches. The CDR3 contains 15 residues. CDR3 sequence (DNA): TGTGCCAGCAGTTTGACAGGGGCATTGAACTATGGCTACACCTTC. This gives the protein CASSLTGALNYGYTF.

This rearrangement joins TRBV7-3 to TRBJ1-6, with no clear D. Germline lookup yields CDR1 SGHTA and CDR2 FQGTGA. V shed 3 bases and J shed 8 bases, with 8 bases lying between them. The CDR3 is 13 residues long. The CDR3 DNA reads TGTGCCAGCAGCTTGGCAGGAGATTCACCCCTCCACTTT. This sequence encodes CASSLAGDSPLHF.

The V and J genes are TRBV4-3 and TRBJ2-3; D perhaps matches TRBD2 (5 bases). This CDR3 is 16 amino acids long. V was pared by 0 bases and J by 0 bases, with 10 bases between. CDR1 is LGHNA and CDR2 is YSLEER in the germline V gene. The CDR3 loop is CASSQDSSPSTDTQYF. The DNA for the CDR3 is TGCGCCAGCAGCCAAGATTCTAGCCCTAGCACAGATACGCAGTATTTT.

The V and J genes are TRBV7-2 and TRBJ1-2; perhaps TRBD1 as D (6 bases). The CDR3 spans 14 residues. The germline V gene has CDR1 SGHTA and CDR2 FQGNSA. With 4 bases removed from V and 7 bases from J, the gap between germline ends came to 16 bases. CDR3 sequence: CASSSRRGGVGYTF. CDR3 DNA: TGTGCCAGCAGCTCCAGGCGAGGGGGTGTTGGCTACACCTTC.

The J gene is TRBJ1-5, the V gene TRBV6-5; D call uncertain. Trimming shortened V by 4 bases and J by 9 bases, and 13 bases separated the two germline ends. This CDR3 region has 13 residues. CDR1 is MNHEY and CDR2 is SVGAGI in the germline V gene. The CDR3 sequence is CASSWEADRPQHF. The DNA for the CDR3 is TGTGCCAGCAGTTGGGAGGCGGATCGGCCCCAGCATTTT.

The V and J genes are TRBV27 and TRBJ1-1; a weak D match, TRBD1 (6 bases). The germline V and J ends were trimmed by 5 bases and 0 bases, with 13 bases remaining between them. The length of the CDR3 is 15 residues. Germline V lookup: CDR1 MNHEY, CDR2 SMNVEV (reference sequence). The CDR3 loop is CASSRTGTLNTEAFF. In nucleotides, the CDR3 is TGTGCCAGCAGTCGCACCGGGACACTGAACACTGAAGCTTTCTTT.

The chain is built from TRBV5-1 and TRBJ2-5, with D perhaps TRBD2 (5 bases). The CDR3 length is 19 residues. CDR1 and CDR2 (germline): SGHRS, YFSETQ. The V gene lost 0 bases and the J gene lost 2 bases, with 23 bases spanning the gap. CDR3 nucleotides: TGCGCCAGCAGCTTGGGGTCTACTAGTTTTGGGCTAACTCAAGAGACCCAGTACTTC. This codes for CASSLGSTSFGLTQETQYF.

The chain uses TRBV9 and TRBJ2-5, with D perhaps TRBD1 (5 bases). CDR1 is SGDLS, CDR2 YYNGEE, per germline. Trimming stripped 4 bases from V and 1 base from J, with 14 bases between. This CDR3 has 15 amino acids. The CDR3 region has the DNA TGTGCCAGCAGCCCGCAGACAGCGCTCCAAGAGACCCAGTACTTC. Amino acid sequence: CASSPQTALQETQYF.

This chain uses TRBV11-2 with TRBJ2-6; D is perhaps TRBD1 or TRBD2 (5 bases each). Per the germline V gene, CDR1 is SGHAT and CDR2 is FQNNGV. V dropped 6 bases and J dropped 0 bases, with 12 bases sitting between them. The length of the CDR3 is 16 residues. CDR3 nucleotide sequence: TGTGCCAGCAGTCTGGGACGGACCTCTGGGGCCAACGTCCTGACTTTC. Translating it yields CASSLGRTSGANVLTF.

The table lists this clone with a count of one. The chain has TRBV6-6 and TRBJ1-5; D uncertain. Trimming removed 4 bases at V and 9 bases at J, with 13 bases between. The CDR3 loop spans 13 amino acids. Looked up from germline, CDR1 is MNHNY and CDR2 is SVGAGI (reference sequence). The CDR3 coding sequence is TGTGCCAGCAGTTTTGACGGCCTCTTGCCCCAGCATTTT. It yields the protein CASSFDGLLPQHF.

V gene TRBV7-9 combines with J gene TRBJ2-4; D call uncertain. V lost 3 bases and J lost 6, with 12 bases in between. Germline loops: CDR1 SEHNR, CDR2 FQNEAQ (reference sequence). The CDR3 spans 14 residues. The CDR3 is CASSLQSQINIQYF. Written as DNA, the CDR3 is TGTGCCAGCAGCTTGCAATCACAGATAAACATTCAGTACTTC.

This chain joins TRBV2 and TRBJ1-2; D remains ambiguous. The length of the CDR3 is 14 residues. Germline V gene data show CDR1 as SNHLY and CDR2 as FYNNEI. The germline V and J ends were trimmed by 4 bases and 4 bases, with 13 bases remaining between them. CDR3 residues: CASSVNQGGYGYTF. The CDR3 coding sequence is TGTGCCAGCAGTGTAAACCAAGGAGGCTATGGCTACACCTTC.

The rearrangement joins TRBV9 to TRBJ2-2; maybe TRBD2 (6 bases). V was cut by 4 bases and J by 3 bases, with 13 bases left in between. CDR1 is SGDLS, CDR2 YYNGEE, per germline. This CDR3 is built from 15 residues. The CDR3 is CASSSRGGDTGELFF. CDR3 DNA sequence: TGTGCCAGCAGCTCTCGCGGAGGGGACACCGGGGAGCTGTTTTTT.

The V gene is TRBV2, the J gene TRBJ1-2; tentative D call: TRBD1 (6 bases). Germline assignment: CDR1 SNHLY and CDR2 FYNNEI. V was shortened by 8 bases and J by 8 bases, with 21 bases between the two germline ends. The CDR3 contains 14 residues. The CDR3 DNA sequence: TGTGCCAGCGAGATGGCGGGGGGCACGCGGGGCTACACCTTC. Translated: CASEMAGGTRGYTF. Full variable domain (rest looked up from reference TRBV2 and TRBJ1-2): EPEVTQTPSHQVTQMGQEVILRCVPISNHLYFYWYRQILGQKVEFLVSFYNNEISEKSEIFDDQFSVERPDGSNFTLKIRSTKLEDSAMYFCASEMAGGTRGYTFGSGTRLTVV.

The rearrangement links TRBV6-4 to TRBJ2-2; no clear D. CDR1 is MRHNA, CDR2 SNTAGT, per germline. The germline V and J ends were trimmed by 2 bases and 1 base, with 8 bases remaining between them. The CDR3 contains 15 residues. The chain's CDR3 is CASSDIWGNTGELFF. The CDR3 nucleotides read TGTGCCAGCAGTGACATCTGGGGGAACACCGGGGAGCTGTTTTTT.

This clone was detected a few times. V usage is TRBV19 and J usage is TRBJ2-1; the match to TRBD2 covers 7 bases. The CDR3 spans 14 residues. After removal of 7 bases from V and 5 bases from J, the junction contained 8 bases not matched to a gene. Looked up from germline, CDR1 is LNHDA and CDR2 is SQIVND (reference sequence). The CDR3 nucleotides are TGTGCCAGTATGGTGGCTAGCGGAAACAATGAGCAGTTCTTC. Encoded protein: CASMVASGNNEQFF.

The chain links TRBV10-2 to TRBJ2-5; a weak D match, TRBD1 (6 bases). The V end lost 0 bases, the J end lost 0 bases, and 11 bases lay between the germline ends. The CDR3 spans 16 residues. Germline loops: CDR1 WSHSY, CDR2 SAAADI. The CDR3 here is CASSESLRGYQETQYF. The CDR3 region has the DNA TGCGCCAGCAGTGAGTCGCTCAGGGGCTACCAAGAGACCCAGTACTTC.

The chain uses TRBV13 and TRBJ2-5, with TRBD1 matching 8 bases. V dropped 5 bases and J dropped 2; count of bases not matched to a gene: 4. Germline V lookup: CDR1 PRHDT, CDR2 FYEKMQ (reference sequence). CDR3 length: 14 amino acids. The CDR3 spells CASSATGAQETQYF. DNA of the CDR3: TGTGCCAGCAGCGCGACAGGGGCACAAGAGACCCAGTACTTC.

The V and J genes are TRBV7-2 and TRBJ1-6; no firm D call. The germline V and J ends were trimmed by 1 base and 6 bases, with 7 bases remaining between them. The germline gives CDR1 SGHTA, CDR2 FQGNSA. The CDR3 extends over 14 amino acids. CDR3 amino acids: CASSLESVNSPLHF. The CDR3 nucleotides read TGTGCCAGCAGCTTAGAATCGGTTAATTCACCCCTCCACTTT.

This clone turned up a few times. The V and J genes are TRBV5-1 and TRBJ2-5, with 10 bases identical to TRBD1. The CDR3 runs 16 residues. J lost 6 bases, V lost 4 bases, and 12 bases had no gene match. Germline CDR1 is SGHRS and CDR2 is YFSETQ. This CDR3 is CASSRARTGGRKTQYF. The CDR3 bases are TGCGCCAGCAGCCGAGCGCGGACAGGGGGAAGGAAGACCCAGTACTTC.

This clone came up a few times. The rearrangement joins TRBV5-4 to TRBJ2-1; the match to TRBD1 covers 10 bases. J was trimmed by 1 base and V by 3 bases; bases with no gene match: 4. Germline V gene data show CDR1 as SGHNT and CDR2 as YYREEE (reference sequence). The CDR3 loop spans 16 amino acids. The CDR3 DNA follows: TGTGCCAGCAGCTCGAGACAGGGGGCGTCCTACAATGAGCAGTTCTTC. Amino acids: CASSSRQGASYNEQFF.